This note documents a single T cell receptor beta chain sequence. The data belong to a study of cytomegalovirus exposure and HLA in healthy donors. Primers for the PCR totalled 60 Vbeta and 13 Jbeta. Sequencing was performed with immunoSEQ multiplex PCR; in TCRdb, only in-frame clones are kept and a portion is missing. The sample has roughly 230,000 clones; roughly 91% are singletons. CDR1 and CDR2 (germline): SGDLS, YYNGEE. This CDR3 has 14 residues. With 0 bases clipped from V and 6 bases from J, the junction kept 2 bases outside the gene matches. This chain links TRBV9 with TRBJ2-3, with TRBD2 matching over 9 bases. This receptor was identified in a girl aged 2-10 years in good health and CMV-seronegative. Specimen: PBMCs. In DNA form, the CDR3 reads TGTGCCAGCAGCGTAGGGGCGGGGGGGGATACGCAGTATTTT. This sequence encodes CASSVGAGGDTQYF. The full variable domain, rest sourced from reference TRBV9 and TRBJ2-3, is DSGVTQTPKHLITATGQRVTLRCSPRSGDLSVYWYQQSLDQGLQFLIQYYNGEERAKGNILERFSAQQFPDLHSELNLSSLELGDSALYFCASSVGAGGDTQYFGPGTRLTVL.